This TCR beta chain was identified in a study of shared clonotypes between healthy human individuals. Overall study context: A donor's plate count was three for CD4 naive and three for CD4 memory; CD8 naive had two and CD8 memory one. Study observations and caveats: Larger estimated richness was generally seen in naive subsets than in memory subsets.

Germline V gene lookup returns CDR1 MNHEY and CDR2 SMNVEV (reference sequence). CDR3 length: 15 amino acids. Trimming cost V 6 bases and J 4 bases, with 18 bases left between them. Profiling relied on immunoSEQ multiplex PCR, and the TCRdb table lists in-frame clones only, not all of them. The table records roughly 410,000 clones, 96% of them present only once. Concerning this clone: The target antigen is unknown.

The receptor was isolated from a man aged 30 to 45 in good health. The J gene is TRBJ1-1, the V gene TRBV27; D ambiguous. The sample taken for sequencing was memory CD8+ T cells sorted from blood. As for subset: CD45RO+ cells pooled with CCR7-negative TemRA cells. The CDR3: CASSREVTRGTEAFF. CDR3 nucleotides: TGTGCCAGCAGCCGCGAGGTAACTCGCGGCACTGAAGCTTTCTTT.